This TCR beta chain was identified in a study of blood T cell repertoires in COVID-19. Profiling relied on immunoSEQ multiplex PCR, and the TCRdb table lists in-frame clones only, not all of them. The repertoire holds 300,000 to 400,000 clones, with 88% as singletons. Per the germline V gene, CDR1 is SGHRS and CDR2 is YFSETQ. V gave up 5 bases and J gave up 0 bases, with 11 bases separating them. The CDR3 spans 15 residues. Sequenced: peripheral blood. The rearrangement uses TRBV5-1 and TRBJ1-4; no reliable D call. The TCR originated in a woman in her 70s with COVID-19, enrolled during active disease. CDR3 nucleotides: TGCGCCAGCAGTTCCCTAGCGTCAACTAATGAAAAACTGTTTTTT. Translating it yields CASSSLASTNEKLFF.